A selection of T cell receptor beta chains follows, all from one sample in a study of T cells in tumors after PD-1 blockade. Profiling relied on immunoSEQ multiplex PCR, and the TCRdb table lists in-frame clones only, not all of them. Among around 45,000 clones listed, more than 70% were seen once. The sample consisted of PBMCs, taken before anti-PD-1 treatment. The receptors shown here come from a human donor with basal cell carcinoma. The CDR3 runs from the conserved cysteine through the conserved F or W.

j_call: TRBJ2-5
v_call: TRBV20-1
cdr3_aa: CSASRLPEVQYF

j_call: TRBJ1-3
v_call: TRBV10-1
cdr3_aa: CASRWDGSGNTIYF

j_call: TRBJ2-5
v_call: TRBV5-5
cdr3_aa: CASIRGGTGETQYF

j_call: TRBJ2-7
v_call: TRBV30
cdr3_aa: CAWTGGGEQYF

j_call: TRBJ2-2
v_call: TRBV6-6
cdr3_aa: CASSYSGLAGTGELFF

j_call: TRBJ2-2
v_call: TRBV28
cdr3_aa: CASSLRGIGNTGELFF

j_call: TRBJ2-5
v_call: TRBV9
cdr3_aa: CASSVATGTSGGLQETQYF

j_call: TRBJ1-2
v_call: TRBV7-9
cdr3_aa: CASSQDRNYGYTF

j_call: TRBJ1-2
v_call: TRBV27
cdr3_aa: CASSPPGPDYGYTF

j_call: TRBJ1-3
v_call: TRBV7-2
cdr3_aa: CASSRVHTGNTIYF

j_call: TRBJ1-1
v_call: TRBV7-9
cdr3_aa: CASVVEGVGTEAFF

j_call: TRBJ2-2
v_call: TRBV7-9
cdr3_aa: CASSSESGINTGELFF

j_call: TRBJ1-3
v_call: TRBV5-5
cdr3_aa: CASSLEMASGNTIYF

j_call: TRBJ2-7
v_call: TRBV7-8
cdr3_aa: CASSLSSGSSEQYF

j_call: TRBJ1-6
v_call: TRBV12-1
cdr3_aa: CASSFWVARTGVRSPLHF

j_call: TRBJ2-7
v_call: TRBV28
cdr3_aa: CASRPTGGRYEQYF

j_call: TRBJ1-2
v_call: TRBV28
cdr3_aa: CASSQGNYGYTF

j_call: TRBJ2-1
v_call: TRBV6-2/TRBV6-3
cdr3_aa: CASSSDRGTGKIFYEQFF

j_call: TRBJ2-1
v_call: TRBV2
cdr3_aa: CASSVASSYNEQFF

j_call: TRBJ1-1
v_call: TRBV10-3
cdr3_aa: CAISEIMADTEAFF

j_call: TRBJ1-6
v_call: TRBV30
cdr3_aa: CAWSALGTQPPLHF

j_call: TRBJ2-1
v_call: TRBV28
cdr3_aa: CASSLSRSGVYNEQFF

j_call: TRBJ1-1
v_call: TRBV19
cdr3_aa: CASSHWTVGNAEAFF

j_call: TRBJ1-2
v_call: TRBV28
cdr3_aa: CASSIWTGDGYTF

j_call: TRBJ2-2
v_call: TRBV7-3
cdr3_aa: CASTDNANTGELFF

j_call: TRBJ2-1
v_call: TRBV13
cdr3_aa: CASSLERGSVYNEQFF

j_call: TRBJ2-7
v_call: TRBV6-1
cdr3_aa: CASSKELAGVFHEQYF

j_call: TRBJ1-6
v_call: TRBV27
cdr3_aa: CASSSGRNYNSPLHF

j_call: TRBJ2-5
v_call: TRBV19
cdr3_aa: CASKPGLLQETQYF

j_call: TRBJ2-5
v_call: TRBV20-1
cdr3_aa: CSASSTGQGVQTQYF

j_call: TRBJ1-2
v_call: TRBV3-1/TRBV3-2
cdr3_aa: CASSHRSNYGYTF

j_call: TRBJ1-4
v_call: TRBV28
cdr3_aa: CASGVDSLGRATNEKLFF

j_call: TRBJ2-5
v_call: TRBV5-4
cdr3_aa: CASSLAADLRETQYF

j_call: TRBJ2-2
v_call: TRBV5-1
cdr3_aa: CASSLGQTNAGELFF

j_call: TRBJ1-3
v_call: TRBV19
cdr3_aa: CASSILSSSGTIYF

j_call: TRBJ1-6
v_call: TRBV9
cdr3_aa: CASSVSGSAPLHF

j_call: TRBJ1-6
v_call: TRBV5-1
cdr3_aa: CASSLNSPGESPLHF

j_call: TRBJ1-2
v_call: TRBV15
cdr3_aa: CATSRGDSPYGYTF

j_call: TRBJ1-2
v_call: TRBV28
cdr3_aa: CASLVFGGGYTF

j_call: TRBJ1-6
v_call: TRBV7-9
cdr3_aa: CASSLGEQLNSPLHF

j_call: TRBJ2-6
v_call: TRBV3-1/TRBV3-2
cdr3_aa: CASSLQSSGANVLTF

j_call: TRBJ1-3
v_call: TRBV18
cdr3_aa: CASSPERSGNTIYF

j_call: TRBJ1-1
v_call: TRBV5-1
cdr3_aa: CASSLVPGQNTEAFF

j_call: TRBJ1-2
v_call: TRBV19
cdr3_aa: CASSRWADSNYGYTF

j_call: TRBJ2-7
v_call: TRBV12-3/TRBV12-4
cdr3_aa: CASTGRAYEQYF

j_call: TRBJ2-1
v_call: TRBV2
cdr3_aa: CASSYGGATYNEQFF

j_call: TRBJ1-6
v_call: TRBV5-6
cdr3_aa: CASSTGQGNSPLHF

j_call: TRBJ2-7
v_call: TRBV28
cdr3_aa: CASSPAGQATHEQYF